This TCR beta chain is from a study of siplizumab effects on memory and regulatory T cells. Study findings and constraints: Of the proliferating CD4+ or CD8+ clones, roughly 75-96% lacked a naive or memory phenotype that could be assigned. Siplizumab brought about a significant reduction in alloreactive sequences traceable to unstimulated CD4+ memory cells.

Per-sample assaying covered 80,000 to 100,000 TCR templates. Sequencing used immunoSEQ multiplex PCR; TCRdb keeps in-frame clones, though not all of them. The table has approximately 97,000 clones, approximately 90% seen once. The V segment lost 11 bases and the J segment 0 bases; nucleotides outside the gene matches: 9. The CDR3 extends over 15 amino acids. With regard to this clone: Its antigen is undetermined.

This chain connects TRBV23-1 to TRBJ2-2; 7 positions agree with TRBD1. TRBV23-1 is flagged as an ORF with uncertain function. The sample comprised CD4+ T cells sorted from blood. This clonotype was obtained from a human donor in good health. CDR3: CAVEQGNANTGELFF. CDR3 nucleotides: TGCGCCGTAGAACAGGGGAACGCGAACACCGGGGAGCTGTTTTTT.